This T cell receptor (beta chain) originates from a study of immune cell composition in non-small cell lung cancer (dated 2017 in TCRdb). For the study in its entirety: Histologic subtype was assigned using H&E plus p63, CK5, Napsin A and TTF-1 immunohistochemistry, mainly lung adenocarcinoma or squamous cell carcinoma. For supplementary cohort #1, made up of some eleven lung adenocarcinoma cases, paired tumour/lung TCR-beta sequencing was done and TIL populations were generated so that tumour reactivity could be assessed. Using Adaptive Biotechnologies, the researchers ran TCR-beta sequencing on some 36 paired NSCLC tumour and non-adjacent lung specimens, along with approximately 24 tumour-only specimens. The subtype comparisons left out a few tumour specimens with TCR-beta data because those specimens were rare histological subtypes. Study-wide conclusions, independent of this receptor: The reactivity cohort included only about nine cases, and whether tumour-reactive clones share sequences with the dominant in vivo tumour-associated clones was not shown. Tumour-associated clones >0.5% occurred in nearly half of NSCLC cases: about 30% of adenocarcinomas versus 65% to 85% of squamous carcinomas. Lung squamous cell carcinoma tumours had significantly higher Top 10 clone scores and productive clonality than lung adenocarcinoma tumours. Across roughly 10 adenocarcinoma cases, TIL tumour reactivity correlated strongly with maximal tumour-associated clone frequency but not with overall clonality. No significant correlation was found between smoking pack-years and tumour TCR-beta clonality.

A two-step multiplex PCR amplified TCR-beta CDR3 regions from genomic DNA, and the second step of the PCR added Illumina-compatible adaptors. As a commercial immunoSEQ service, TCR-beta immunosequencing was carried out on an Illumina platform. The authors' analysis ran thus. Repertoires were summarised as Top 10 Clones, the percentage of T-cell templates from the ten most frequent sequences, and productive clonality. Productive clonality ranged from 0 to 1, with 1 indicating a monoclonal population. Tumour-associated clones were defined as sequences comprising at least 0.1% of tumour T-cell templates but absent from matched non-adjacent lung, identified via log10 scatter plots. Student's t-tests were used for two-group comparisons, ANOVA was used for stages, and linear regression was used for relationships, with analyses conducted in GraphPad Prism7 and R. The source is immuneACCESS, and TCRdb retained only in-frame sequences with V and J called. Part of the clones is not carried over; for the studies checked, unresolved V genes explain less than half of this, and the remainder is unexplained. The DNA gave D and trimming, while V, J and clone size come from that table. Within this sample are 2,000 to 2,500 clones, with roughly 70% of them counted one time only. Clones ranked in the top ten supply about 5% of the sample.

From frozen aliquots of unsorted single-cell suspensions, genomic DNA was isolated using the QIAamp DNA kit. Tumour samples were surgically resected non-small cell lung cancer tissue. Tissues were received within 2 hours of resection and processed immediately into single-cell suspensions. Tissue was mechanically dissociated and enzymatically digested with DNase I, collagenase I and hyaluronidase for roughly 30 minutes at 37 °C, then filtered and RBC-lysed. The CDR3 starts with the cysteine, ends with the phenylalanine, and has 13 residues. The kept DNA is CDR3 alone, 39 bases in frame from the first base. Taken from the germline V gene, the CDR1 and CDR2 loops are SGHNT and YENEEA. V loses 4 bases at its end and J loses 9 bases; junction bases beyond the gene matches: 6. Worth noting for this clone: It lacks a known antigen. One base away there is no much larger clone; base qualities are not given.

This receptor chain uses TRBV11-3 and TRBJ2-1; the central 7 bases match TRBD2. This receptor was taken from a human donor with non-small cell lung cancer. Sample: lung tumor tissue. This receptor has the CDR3 CASSSRLAGEQFF. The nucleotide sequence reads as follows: TGTGCCAGCAGCTCAAGACTAGCTGGTGAGCAGTTCTTC.